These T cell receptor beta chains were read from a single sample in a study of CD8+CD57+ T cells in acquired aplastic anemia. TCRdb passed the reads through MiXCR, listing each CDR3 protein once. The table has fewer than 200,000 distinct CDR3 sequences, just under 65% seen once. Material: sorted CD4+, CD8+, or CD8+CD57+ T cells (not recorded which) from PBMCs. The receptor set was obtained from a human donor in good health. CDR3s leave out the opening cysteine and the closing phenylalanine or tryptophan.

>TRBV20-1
SARAKGTSGTGEQY
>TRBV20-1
SARKDLFLNEKLF
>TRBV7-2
ASSLGSLGNTIY
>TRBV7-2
ASSLVQGRDTQY
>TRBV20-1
SAREDRGDTIY
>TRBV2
ASRLAGGDGQY
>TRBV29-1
SERTGPYEQY
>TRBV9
ASSIGGAGELF
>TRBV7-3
ASSPEREGRQY
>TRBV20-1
SADPGLNTGELF
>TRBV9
ASTLGRTGELF
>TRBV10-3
AIGEGLAGVGSYNEQF
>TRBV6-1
ASSYSLTGVYGYT
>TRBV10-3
ATLEGPGNTIY
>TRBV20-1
SASRTGSNYEQY